Here is one T cell receptor beta chain with its context. Antigen: not known. Primers: 60 Vbeta forward and 13 Jbeta reverse. Generated by immunoSEQ multiplex PCR, the TCRdb table keeps only in-frame clones and is missing some. The table records 75,000 to 100,000 clones, approximately 7.6% of them present only once. This record belongs to a study of cytomegalovirus exposure and HLA in healthy donors. General study findings and limits: Most of the CMV-associated TCR beta chains (in a later analysis) appeared to be HLA-restricted. Sequencing artifact likely explains a cluster of highly shared sequence variants.

Sequencing input: PBMCs. The sequence derives from a man aged 50 or older in good health and CMV-seronegative.

CDR3 in amino acids: CASSAGQGNTIYF. In nucleotides, the CDR3 is TGTGCCAGCAGCGCGGGACAGGGAAACACCATATATTTT. J is TRBJ1-3 and V is TRBV5-4; 7 nucleotides agree with TRBD1. Germline CDR1 reads SGHNT; CDR2 reads YYREEE (reference sequence). Trimming removed 4 bases from V and 4 bases from J; junction bases left unmatched: 2. This CDR3 contains 13 residues.